This T cell receptor (beta chain) comes out of a study of CD8 T cells in ankylosing spondylitis. Trimming took 8 bases from V and 4 from J; bases not matched to a gene: 5. This CDR3 region has 13 residues. CDR1 and CDR2 (germline): MNHNS, SASEGT. In TCRdb, the 5' RACE reads were re-called with MiXCR into one record per CDR3 protein. The sample has almost 250,000 distinct CDR3 sequences; 30% to 35% are singletons. Study observations and caveats: Reportedly, significant enrichment of disease-linked clones occurred in matched ankylosing spondylitis synovial fluid. A TCR beta motif made of fewer than 10 highly homologous variants seemed typical of ankylosing spondylitis blood.

This clonotype was counted a few times. Its target is unknown. Sequencing used blood, either unsorted or a sorted T cell fraction (not recorded which). The source is a male donor with ankylosing spondylitis or in good health (not recorded which). The chain combines TRBV6-1 with TRBJ1-2, with 9 positions matching TRBD1. Here the CDR3 DNA reads TGTGCCAGCGAAACAGGGGGCGGCTATGGCTACACCTTC. Translated, it gives CASETGGGYGYTF.